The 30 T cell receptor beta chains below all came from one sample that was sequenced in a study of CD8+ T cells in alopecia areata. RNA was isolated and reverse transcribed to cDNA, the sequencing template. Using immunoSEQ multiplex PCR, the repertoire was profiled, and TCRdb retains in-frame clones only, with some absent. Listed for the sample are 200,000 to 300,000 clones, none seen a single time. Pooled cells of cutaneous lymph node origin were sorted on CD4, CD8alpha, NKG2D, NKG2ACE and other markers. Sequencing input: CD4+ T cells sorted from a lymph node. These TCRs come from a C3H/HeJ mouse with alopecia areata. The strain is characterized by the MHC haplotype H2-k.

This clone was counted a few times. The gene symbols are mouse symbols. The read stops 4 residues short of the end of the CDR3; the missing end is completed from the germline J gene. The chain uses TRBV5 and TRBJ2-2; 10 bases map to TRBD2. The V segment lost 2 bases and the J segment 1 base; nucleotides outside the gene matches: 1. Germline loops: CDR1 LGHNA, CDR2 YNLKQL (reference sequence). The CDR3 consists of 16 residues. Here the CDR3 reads CASSQLGGQNTGQLYF. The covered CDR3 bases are TGTGCCAGCAGCCAACTGGGGGGGCAAAACACCGGG.

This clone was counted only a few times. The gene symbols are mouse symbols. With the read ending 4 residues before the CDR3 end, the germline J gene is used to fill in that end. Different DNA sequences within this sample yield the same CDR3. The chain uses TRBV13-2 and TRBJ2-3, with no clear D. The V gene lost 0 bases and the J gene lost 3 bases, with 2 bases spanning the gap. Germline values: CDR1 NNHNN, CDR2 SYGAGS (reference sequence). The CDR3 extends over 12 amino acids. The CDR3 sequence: CASGDGAETLYF. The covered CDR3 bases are TGTGCCAGCGGTGATGGGGCAGAA.

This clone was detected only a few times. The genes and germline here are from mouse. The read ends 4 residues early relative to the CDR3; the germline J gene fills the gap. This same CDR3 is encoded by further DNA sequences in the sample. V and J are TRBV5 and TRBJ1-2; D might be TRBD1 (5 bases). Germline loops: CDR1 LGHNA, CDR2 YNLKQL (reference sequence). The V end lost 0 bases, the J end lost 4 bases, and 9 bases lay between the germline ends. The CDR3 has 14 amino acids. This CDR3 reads CASSQDGGGSDYTF. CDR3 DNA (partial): TGTGCCAGCAGCCAAGACGGTGGGGGCTCC.

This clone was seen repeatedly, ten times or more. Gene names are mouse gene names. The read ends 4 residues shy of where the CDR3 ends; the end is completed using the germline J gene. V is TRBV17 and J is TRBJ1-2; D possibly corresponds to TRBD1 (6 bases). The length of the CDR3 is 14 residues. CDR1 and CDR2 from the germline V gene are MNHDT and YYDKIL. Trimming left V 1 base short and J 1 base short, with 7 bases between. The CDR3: CASSRAGVNSDYTF. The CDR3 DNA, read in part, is TGTGCTAGCAGTAGAGCAGGGGTAAACTCC.

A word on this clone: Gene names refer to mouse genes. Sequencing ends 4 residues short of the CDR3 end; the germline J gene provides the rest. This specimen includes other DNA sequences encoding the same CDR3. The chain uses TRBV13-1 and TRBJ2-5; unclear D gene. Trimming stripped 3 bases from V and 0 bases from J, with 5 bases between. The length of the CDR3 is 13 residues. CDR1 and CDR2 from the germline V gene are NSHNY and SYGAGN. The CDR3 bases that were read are TGTGCCAGCAGTGGACAAAACCAAGAC. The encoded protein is CASSGQNQD. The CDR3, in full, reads CASSGQNQDTQYF.

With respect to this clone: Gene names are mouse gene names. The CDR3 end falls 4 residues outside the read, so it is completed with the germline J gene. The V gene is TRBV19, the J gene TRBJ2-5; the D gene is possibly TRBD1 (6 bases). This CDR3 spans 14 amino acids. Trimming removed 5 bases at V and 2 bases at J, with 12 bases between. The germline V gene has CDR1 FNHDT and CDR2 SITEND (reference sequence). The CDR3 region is CASSPTGLQDTQYF. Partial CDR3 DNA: TGTGCCAGCAGCCCTACAGGGCTCCAAGAC.

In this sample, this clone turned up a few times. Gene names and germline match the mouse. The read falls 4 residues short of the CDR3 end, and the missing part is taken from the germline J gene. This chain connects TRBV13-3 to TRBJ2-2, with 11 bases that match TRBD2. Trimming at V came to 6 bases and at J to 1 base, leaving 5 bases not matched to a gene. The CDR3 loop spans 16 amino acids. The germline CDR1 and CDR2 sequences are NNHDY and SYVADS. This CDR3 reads CASTGGTGGNTGQLYF. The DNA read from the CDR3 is TGTGCCAGCACCGGGGGGACTGGGGGAAACACCGGG.

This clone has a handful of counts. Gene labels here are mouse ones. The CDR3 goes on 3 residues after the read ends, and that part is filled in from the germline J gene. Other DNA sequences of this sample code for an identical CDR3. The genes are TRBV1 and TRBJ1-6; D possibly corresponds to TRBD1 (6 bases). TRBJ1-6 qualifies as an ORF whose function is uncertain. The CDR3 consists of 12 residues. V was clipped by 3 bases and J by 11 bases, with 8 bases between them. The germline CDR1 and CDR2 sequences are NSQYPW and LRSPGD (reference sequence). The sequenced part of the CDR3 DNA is TGCACCTGCAGTGCGGGGGGGCCGCCC. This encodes CTCSAGGPP. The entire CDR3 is CTCSAGGPPLYF.

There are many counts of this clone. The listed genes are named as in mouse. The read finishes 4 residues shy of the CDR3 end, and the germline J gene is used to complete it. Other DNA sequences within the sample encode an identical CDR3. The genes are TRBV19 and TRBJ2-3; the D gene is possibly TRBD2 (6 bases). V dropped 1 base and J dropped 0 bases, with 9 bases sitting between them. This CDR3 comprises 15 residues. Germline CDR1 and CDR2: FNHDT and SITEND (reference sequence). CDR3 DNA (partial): TGTGCCAGCAGTATAACTGGGCTTAGTGCAGAA. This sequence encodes CASSITGLSAE. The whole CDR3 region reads CASSITGLSAETLYF.

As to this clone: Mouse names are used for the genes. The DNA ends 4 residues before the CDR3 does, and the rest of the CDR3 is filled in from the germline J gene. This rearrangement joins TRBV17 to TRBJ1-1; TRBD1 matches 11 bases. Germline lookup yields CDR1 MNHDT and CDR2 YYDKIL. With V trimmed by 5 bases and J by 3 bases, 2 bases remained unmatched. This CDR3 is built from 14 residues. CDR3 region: CASSGQGAHTEVFF. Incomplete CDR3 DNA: TGTGCTAGCAGTGGACAGGGGGCCCACACA.

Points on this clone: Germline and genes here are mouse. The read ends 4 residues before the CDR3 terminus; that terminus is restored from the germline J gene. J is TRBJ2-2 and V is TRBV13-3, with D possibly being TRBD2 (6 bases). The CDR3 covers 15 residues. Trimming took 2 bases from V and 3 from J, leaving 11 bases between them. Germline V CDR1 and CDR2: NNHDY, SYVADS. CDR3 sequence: CASSEGWGDTGQLYF. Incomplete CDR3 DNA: TGTGCCAGCAGTGAAGGCTGGGGAGACACCGGG.

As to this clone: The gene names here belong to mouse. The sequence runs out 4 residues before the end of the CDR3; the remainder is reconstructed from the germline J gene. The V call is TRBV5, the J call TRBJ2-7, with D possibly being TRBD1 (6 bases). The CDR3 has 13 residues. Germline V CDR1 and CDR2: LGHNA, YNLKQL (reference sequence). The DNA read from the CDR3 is TGTGCCAGCAGCCCCGGGGACAAATAT. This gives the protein CASSPGDKY. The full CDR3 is CASSPGDKYEQYF.

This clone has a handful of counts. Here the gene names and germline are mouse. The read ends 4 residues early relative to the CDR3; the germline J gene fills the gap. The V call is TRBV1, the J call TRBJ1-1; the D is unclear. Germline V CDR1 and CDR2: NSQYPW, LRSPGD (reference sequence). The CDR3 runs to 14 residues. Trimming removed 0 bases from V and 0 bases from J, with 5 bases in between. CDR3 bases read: TGCACCTGCAGTGCAGATATCCAGAACACA. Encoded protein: CTCSADIQNT. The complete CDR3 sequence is CTCSADIQNTEVFF. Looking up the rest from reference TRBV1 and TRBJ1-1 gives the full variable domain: VTLLEQNPRWRLVPRGQAVNLRCILKNSQYPWMSWYQQDLQKQLQWLFTLRSPGDKEVKSLPGADYLATRVTDTELRLQVANMSQGRTLYCTCSADIQNTEVFFGKGTRLTVV.

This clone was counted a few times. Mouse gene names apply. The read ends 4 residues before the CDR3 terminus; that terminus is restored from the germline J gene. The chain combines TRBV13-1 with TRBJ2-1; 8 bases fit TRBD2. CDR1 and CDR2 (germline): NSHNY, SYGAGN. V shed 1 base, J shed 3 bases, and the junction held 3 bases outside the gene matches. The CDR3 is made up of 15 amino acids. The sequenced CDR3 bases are TGTGCCAGCAGTGATAAGGGGGGGCCCTATGCT. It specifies CASSDKGGPYA. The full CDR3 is CASSDKGGPYAEQFF.

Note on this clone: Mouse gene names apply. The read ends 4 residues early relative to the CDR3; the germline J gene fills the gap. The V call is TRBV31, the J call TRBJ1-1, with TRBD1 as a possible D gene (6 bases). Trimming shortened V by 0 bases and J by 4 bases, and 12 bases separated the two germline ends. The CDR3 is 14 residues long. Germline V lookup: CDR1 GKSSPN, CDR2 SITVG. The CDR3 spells CAWSLGGPATEVFF. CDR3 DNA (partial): TGTGCCTGGAGTCTGGGGGGGCCGGCCACA.

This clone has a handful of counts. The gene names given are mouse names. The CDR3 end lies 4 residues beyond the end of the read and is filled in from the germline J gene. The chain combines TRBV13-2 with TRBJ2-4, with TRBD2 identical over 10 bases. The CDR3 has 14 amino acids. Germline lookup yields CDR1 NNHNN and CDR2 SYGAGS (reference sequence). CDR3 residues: CASGAGLGENTLYF. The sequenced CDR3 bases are TGTGCCAGCGGTGCCGGACTGGGGGAAAAC.

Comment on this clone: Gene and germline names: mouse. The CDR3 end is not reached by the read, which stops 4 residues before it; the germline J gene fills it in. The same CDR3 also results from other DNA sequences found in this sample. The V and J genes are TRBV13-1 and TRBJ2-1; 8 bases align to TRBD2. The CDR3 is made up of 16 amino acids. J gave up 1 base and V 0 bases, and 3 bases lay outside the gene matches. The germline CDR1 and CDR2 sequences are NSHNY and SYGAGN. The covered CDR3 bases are TGTGCCAGCAGTGATGGTGGGGGGGGGAACTATGCT. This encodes CASSDGGGGNYA. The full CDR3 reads CASSDGGGGNYAEQFF.

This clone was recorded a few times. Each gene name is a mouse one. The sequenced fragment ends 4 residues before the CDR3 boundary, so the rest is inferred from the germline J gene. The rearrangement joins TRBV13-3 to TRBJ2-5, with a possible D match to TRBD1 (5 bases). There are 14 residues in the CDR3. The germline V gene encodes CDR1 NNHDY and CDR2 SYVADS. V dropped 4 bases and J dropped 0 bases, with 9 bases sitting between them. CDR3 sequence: CASSFRANQDTQYF. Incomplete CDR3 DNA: TGTGCCAGCAGTTTCAGGGCTAACCAAGAC.

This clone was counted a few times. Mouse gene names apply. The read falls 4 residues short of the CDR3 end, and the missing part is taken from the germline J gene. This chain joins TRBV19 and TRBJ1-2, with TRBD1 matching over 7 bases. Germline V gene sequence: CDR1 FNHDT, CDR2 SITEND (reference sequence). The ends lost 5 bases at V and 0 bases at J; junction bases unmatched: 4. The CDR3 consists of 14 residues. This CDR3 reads CASRQGNANSDYTF. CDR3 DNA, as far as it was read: TGTGCCAGCAGACAGGGGAATGCAAACTCC.

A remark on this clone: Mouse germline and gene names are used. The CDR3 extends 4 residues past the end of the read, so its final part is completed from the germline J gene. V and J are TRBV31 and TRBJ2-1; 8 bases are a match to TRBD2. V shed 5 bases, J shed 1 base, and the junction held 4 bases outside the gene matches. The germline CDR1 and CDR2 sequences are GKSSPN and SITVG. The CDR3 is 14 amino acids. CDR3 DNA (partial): TGTGCCTGGGCCAACTGGGGGAACTATGCT. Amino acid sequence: CAWANWGNYA. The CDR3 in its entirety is CAWANWGNYAEQFF.

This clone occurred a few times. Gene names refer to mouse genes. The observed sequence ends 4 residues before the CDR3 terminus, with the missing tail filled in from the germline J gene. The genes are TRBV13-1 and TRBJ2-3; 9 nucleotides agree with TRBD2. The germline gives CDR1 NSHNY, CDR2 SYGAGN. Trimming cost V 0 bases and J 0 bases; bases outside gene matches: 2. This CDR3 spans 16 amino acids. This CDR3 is CASSDGDWASAETLYF. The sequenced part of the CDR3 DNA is TGTGCCAGCAGTGATGGGGACTGGGCTAGTGCAGAA.

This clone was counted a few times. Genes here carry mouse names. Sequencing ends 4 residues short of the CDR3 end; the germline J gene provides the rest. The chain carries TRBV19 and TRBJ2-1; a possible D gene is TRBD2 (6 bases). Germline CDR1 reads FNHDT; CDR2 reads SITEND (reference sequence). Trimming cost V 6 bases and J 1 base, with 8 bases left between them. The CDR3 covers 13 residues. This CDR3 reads CASTTGNYAEQFF. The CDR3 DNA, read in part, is TGTGCCAGCACCACTGGGAACTATGCT.

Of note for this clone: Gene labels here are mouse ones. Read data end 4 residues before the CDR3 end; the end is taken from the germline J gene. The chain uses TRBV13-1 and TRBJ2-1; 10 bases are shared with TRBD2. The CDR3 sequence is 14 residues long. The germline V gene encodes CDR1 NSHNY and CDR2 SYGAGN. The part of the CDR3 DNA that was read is TGTGCCAGCAGTGATGCGGGACTGGGGGCT. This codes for CASSDAGLGA. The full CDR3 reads CASSDAGLGAEQFF.

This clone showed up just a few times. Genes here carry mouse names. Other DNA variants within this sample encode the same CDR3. CDR3 DNA (partial): TGTGCCAGCGGTGATGCAGGGGGTGCAAACTCC. Its protein product is CASGDAGGANS. The complete CDR3 protein is CASGDAGGANSDYTF. This chain joins TRBV13-2 and TRBJ1-2; 7 nucleotides agree with TRBD1. The read terminates 4 residues ahead of where the CDR3 ends, so the germline J gene completes it. This CDR3 contains 15 residues. Germline CDR1 reads NNHNN; CDR2 reads SYGAGS (reference sequence). The J segment lost 0 bases and the V segment lost 0 bases, leaving 2 bases of the junction unmatched.

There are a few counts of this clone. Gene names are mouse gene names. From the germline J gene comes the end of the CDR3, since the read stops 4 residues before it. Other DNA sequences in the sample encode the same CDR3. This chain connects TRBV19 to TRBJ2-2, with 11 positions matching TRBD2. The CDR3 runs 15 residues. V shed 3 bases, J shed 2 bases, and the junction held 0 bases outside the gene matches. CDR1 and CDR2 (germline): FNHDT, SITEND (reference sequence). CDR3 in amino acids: CASSRTGGNTGQLYF. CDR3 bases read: TGTGCCAGCAGTAGGACTGGGGGGAACACCGGG.

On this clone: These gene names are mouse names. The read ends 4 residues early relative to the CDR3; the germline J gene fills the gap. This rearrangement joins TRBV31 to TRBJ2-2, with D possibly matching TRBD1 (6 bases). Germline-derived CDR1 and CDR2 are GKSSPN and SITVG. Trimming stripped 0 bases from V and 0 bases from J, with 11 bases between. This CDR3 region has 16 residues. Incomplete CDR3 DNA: TGTGCCTGGAGTCTAGCCAGGGGACCAAACACCGGG. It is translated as CAWSLARGPNTG. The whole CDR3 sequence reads CAWSLARGPNTGQLYF.

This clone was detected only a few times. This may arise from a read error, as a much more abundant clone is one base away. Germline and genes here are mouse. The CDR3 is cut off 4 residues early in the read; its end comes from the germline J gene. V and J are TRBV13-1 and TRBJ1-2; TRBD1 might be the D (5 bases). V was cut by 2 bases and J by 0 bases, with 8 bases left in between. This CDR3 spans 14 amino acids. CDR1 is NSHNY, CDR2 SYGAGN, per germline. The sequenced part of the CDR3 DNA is TGTGCCAGCAGTGACAGGGTTGCAAACTCC. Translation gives CASSDRVANS. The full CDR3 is CASSDRVANSDYTF.

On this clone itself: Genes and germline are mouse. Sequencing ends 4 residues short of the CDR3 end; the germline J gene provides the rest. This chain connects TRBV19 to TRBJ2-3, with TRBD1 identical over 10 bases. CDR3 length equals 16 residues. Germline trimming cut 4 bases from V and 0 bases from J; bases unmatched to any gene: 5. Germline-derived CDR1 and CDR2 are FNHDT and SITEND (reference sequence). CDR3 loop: CASSLGQGGSAETLYF. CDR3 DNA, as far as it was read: TGTGCCAGCAGTCTTGGACAGGGGGGAAGTGCAGAA.

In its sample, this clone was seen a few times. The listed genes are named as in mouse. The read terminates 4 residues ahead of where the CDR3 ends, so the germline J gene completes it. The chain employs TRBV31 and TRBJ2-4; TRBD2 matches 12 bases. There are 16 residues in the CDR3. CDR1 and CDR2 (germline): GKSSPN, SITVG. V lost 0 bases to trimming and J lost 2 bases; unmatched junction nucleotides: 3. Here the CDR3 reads CAWSLGTGGTQNTLYF. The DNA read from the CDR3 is TGTGCCTGGAGTCTTGGGACTGGGGGGACTCAAAAC.

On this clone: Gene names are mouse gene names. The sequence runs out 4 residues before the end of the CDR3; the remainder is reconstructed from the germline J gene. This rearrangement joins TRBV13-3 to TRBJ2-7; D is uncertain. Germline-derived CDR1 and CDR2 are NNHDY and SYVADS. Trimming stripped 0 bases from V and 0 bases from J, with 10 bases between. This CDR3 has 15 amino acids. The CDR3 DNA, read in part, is TGTGCCAGCAGTGATGCCCGGCAGGACTCCTAT. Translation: CASSDARQDSY. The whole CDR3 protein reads CASSDARQDSYEQYF.